The source of this T cell receptor beta chain is a study of shared T cell receptors in the human thymus. The CDR3 sequence is 15 residues long. In germline, CDR1 is MGHRA, CDR2 YSYEKL. The V and J ends lost 0 bases and 7 bases respectively, with 13 bases between them. The protocol was immunoSEQ multiplex PCR, while the TCRdb copy is restricted to in-frame clones and leaves out a portion. The sample comprises almost 550,000 clones, about 80% of which are singletons, and roughly 0.013% rests with the top ten. A further study also used this sample, focusing on human thymus T cells. That source notes: Having surgery to correct congenital heart defects, healthy Finnish infants acted as the donors. Resections were taken during corrective heart surgery, and the thymus tissue came from these. Thymic and blood repertoires appeared to show biased V and J gene usage. Thymic repertoires from unrelated individuals overlapped highly, related research reported.

The material sequenced was thymocytes. The source is a boy younger than two with a congenital heart defect. The V call is TRBV4-1, the J call TRBJ2-1; possibly TRBD2 for D (6 bases). The CDR3 sequence: CASSQDWDRGNEQFF. DNA for the CDR3: TGCGCCAGCAGCCAAGATTGGGACCGGGGGAATGAGCAGTTCTTC.